The rows below give T cell receptor beta chains drawn from one sample of a study of early T cells in non-severe SARS-CoV-2 infection. TCRdb itself ran the 5' RACE reads through MiXCR, one entry per CDR3 protein. Among 60,000 to 75,000 distinct CDR3 sequences listed, 9% to 10% were seen once. The sample here was whole blood, taken at baseline. The receptors come from an adult who was a healthcare worker with PCR-confirmed SARS-CoV-2 infection or an uninfected control (not recorded which). Both conserved end residues are part of each CDR3. Each record gives: V gene, J gene, D gene, clone size, CDR3 DNA, CDR3 protein. D genes are given only for firm matches. For some rows the clone size is stated as once, few or many, or as a class when expanded; others skip it.

V gene: TRBV15; J gene: TRBJ2-2; D gene: TRBD1; clone size: few; CDR3 DNA: TGTGCCACCAGCGGAGGGGTCCCCGGGACAGGAGTTTTGGGGGAGCTGTTTTTT; CDR3 protein: CATSGGVPGTGVLGELFF
V gene: TRBV29-1; J gene: TRBJ2-7; D gene: .; clone size: many; CDR3 DNA: TGCAGCGTCGTGAGTACAGGGTCCTCCTACGAGCAGTACTTC; CDR3 protein: CSVVSTGSSYEQYF
V gene: TRBV28; J gene: TRBJ2-7; D gene: TRBD2; clone size: .; CDR3 DNA: TGTGCCAGCAGTTTGCCCGGGACTAGTTCGTACGAGCAGTACTTC; CDR3 protein: CASSLPGTSSYEQYF
V gene: TRBV7-9; J gene: TRBJ1-1; D gene: .; clone size: few; CDR3 DNA: TGTGCCAGCAGCTTAGAATTGGGGCAGGGATCGGACACTGAAGCTTTCTTT; CDR3 protein: CASSLELGQGSDTEAFF
V gene: TRBV19; J gene: TRBJ2-3; D gene: TRBD2; clone size: .; CDR3 DNA: TGTGGGACTAGCGGGAGAGATACGCAGTATTTT; CDR3 protein: CGTSGRDTQYF
V gene: TRBV7-2; J gene: TRBJ2-5; D gene: .; clone size: few; CDR3 DNA: TGTGCCAGCAGCCGCCTTGCCGGGACGGAAGAGACCCAGTACTTC; CDR3 protein: CASSRLAGTEETQYF
V gene: TRBV29-1; J gene: TRBJ2-5; D gene: TRBD2; clone size: .; CDR3 DNA: TGCAGCGTTGATGGAGGGCTAGCGGGTAGTACGGAGACCCAGTACTTC; CDR3 protein: CSVDGGLAGSTETQYF
V gene: TRBV3-1; J gene: TRBJ1-6; D gene: .; clone size: many; CDR3 DNA: TGTGCCAGCAGCCGAGTGGACAGCAATTCACCCCTCCACTTT; CDR3 protein: CASSRVDSNSPLHF
V gene: TRBV15; J gene: TRBJ1-1; D gene: .; clone size: many; CDR3 DNA: TGTGCCACCAGCAGAGCTAGCCCCGGACGGCGGAACACTGAAGCTTTCTTT; CDR3 protein: CATSRASPGRRNTEAFF
V gene: TRBV7-2; J gene: TRBJ1-6; D gene: .; clone size: .; CDR3 DNA: TGTGCCAGCAGCTCGGGTAATTCACCCCTCCACTTT; CDR3 protein: CASSSGNSPLHF
V gene: TRBV12-3/TRBV12-4; J gene: TRBJ1-1; D gene: .; clone size: few; CDR3 DNA: TGTGCCAGCAGCACTCAATCGACAGTAAACACTGAAGCTTTCTTT; CDR3 protein: CASSTQSTVNTEAFF
V gene: TRBV20-1; J gene: TRBJ2-7; D gene: TRBD2; clone size: many; CDR3 DNA: TGCAGTGCGCTCCTGGTAGCGGGAGGGCGCCAGCAGTACTTC; CDR3 protein: CSALLVAGGRQQYF
V gene: TRBV6-1; J gene: TRBJ1-2; D gene: TRBD1; clone size: .; CDR3 DNA: TGTGCCAGCAGTGAGGGGGACAGATATGGCTACACCTTC; CDR3 protein: CASSEGDRYGYTF
V gene: TRBV21-1; J gene: TRBJ1-2; D gene: .; clone size: .; CDR3 DNA: TGTGCCAGCAGCAAATTCCCTGTCAGACACACCTATGGCTACACCTTC; CDR3 protein: CASSKFPVRHTYGYTF
V gene: TRBV7-8; J gene: TRBJ2-1; D gene: TRBD2; clone size: .; CDR3 DNA: TGTGCCAGCAGTCAATGGACTAGCGGGATGTCCTACAATGAGCAGTTCTTC; CDR3 protein: CASSQWTSGMSYNEQFF
V gene: TRBV4-1; J gene: TRBJ1-6; D gene: .; clone size: many; CDR3 DNA: TGCGCCAGCAGCCAAGATCGGGGTAGAAGCTCCTATAATTCACCCCTCCACTTT; CDR3 protein: CASSQDRGRSSYNSPLHF
V gene: TRBV3-1; J gene: TRBJ1-5; D gene: .; clone size: many; CDR3 DNA: TGTGCCAGCAGCCAAGATGCGGTCGGAGATCAGCCCCAGCATTTT; CDR3 protein: CASSQDAVGDQPQHF
V gene: TRBV6-6; J gene: TRBJ2-7; D gene: TRBD2; clone size: few; CDR3 DNA: TGTGCCAGCAGTTACTCTAGCGGGGGGCGAACCGAGCAGTACTTC; CDR3 protein: CASSYSSGGRTEQYF
V gene: TRBV28; J gene: TRBJ2-7; D gene: .; clone size: few; CDR3 DNA: TGTGCCAGCAGCCCGCTACGGACCCAGGGAGAGCAGTACTTC; CDR3 protein: CASSPLRTQGEQYF
V gene: TRBV27; J gene: TRBJ1-2; D gene: TRBD1; clone size: few; CDR3 DNA: TGTGCCAGCAGTCCAAGGACAGGGGGAATGGCGAACTATGGCTACACCTTC; CDR3 protein: CASSPRTGGMANYGYTF
V gene: TRBV12-3/TRBV12-4; J gene: TRBJ1-1; D gene: .; clone size: few; CDR3 DNA: TGTGCCAGCGGTTACACTGAAGCTTTCTTT; CDR3 protein: CASGYTEAFF
V gene: TRBV7-7; J gene: TRBJ2-2; D gene: .; clone size: .; CDR3 DNA: TGTGCCAGCAGCTGGGGGAGAACCGGGGAGCTGTTTTTT; CDR3 protein: CASSWGRTGELFF
V gene: TRBV10-3; J gene: TRBJ2-1; D gene: TRBD2; clone size: once; CDR3 DNA: TGTGCCATCAGTGGGAGCGGGAGGGTCTCCTACAATGAGCAGTTCTTC; CDR3 protein: CAISGSGRVSYNEQFF
V gene: TRBV5-1; J gene: TRBJ2-5; D gene: TRBD1; clone size: many; CDR3 DNA: TGCGCCAGCAGCGGGACAGGGTTGGGCCAAGAGACCCAGTACTTC; CDR3 protein: CASSGTGLGQETQYF
V gene: TRBV27; J gene: TRBJ2-3; D gene: .; clone size: .; CDR3 DNA: TGTGCCAGCGGCCTGGCCGTCACAGATACGCAGTATTTT; CDR3 protein: CASGLAVTDTQYF
V gene: TRBV3-1; J gene: TRBJ2-5; D gene: TRBD2; clone size: many; CDR3 DNA: TGTGCCAGCAGCCGCGGGACTAGCGGAACGGAGACCCAGTACTTC; CDR3 protein: CASSRGTSGTETQYF
V gene: TRBV7-3; J gene: TRBJ2-2; D gene: .; clone size: few; CDR3 DNA: TGTGCCAGCAGCCCGACTAGGGCCGGGGAGCTGTTTTTT; CDR3 protein: CASSPTRAGELFF
V gene: TRBV28; J gene: TRBJ1-1; D gene: TRBD1; clone size: few; CDR3 DNA: TGTGCCGACAGGGAGGGTTGGAACACTGAAGCTTTCTTT; CDR3 protein: CADREGWNTEAFF
V gene: TRBV25-1; J gene: TRBJ1-2; D gene: .; clone size: many; CDR3 DNA: TGTGCCAGCAGTACAGGGTTTAACTATGGCTACACCTTC; CDR3 protein: CASSTGFNYGYTF
V gene: TRBV2; J gene: TRBJ1-4; D gene: .; clone size: .; CDR3 DNA: TGTGCCAGCAGTGCGGGGGGGTCGAATGAAAAACTGTTTTTT; CDR3 protein: CASSAGGSNEKLFF
V gene: TRBV9; J gene: TRBJ2-7; D gene: .; clone size: .; CDR3 DNA: TGTGCCAGCAGCGTAAGTACCGGCCACGAGCAGTACTTC; CDR3 protein: CASSVSTGHEQYF
V gene: TRBV7-6; J gene: TRBJ2-2; D gene: .; clone size: .; CDR3 DNA: TGTGCCAGCAGCCTCAGGGGTAGCTCTGTCGGGGAGCTGTTTTTT; CDR3 protein: CASSLRGSSVGELFF
V gene: TRBV20-1; J gene: TRBJ2-3; D gene: .; clone size: few; CDR3 DNA: TGCAGTGCGAATTTGTATTCAGGGGAGCACCCAGATACGCAGTATTTT; CDR3 protein: CSANLYSGEHPDTQYF
V gene: TRBV28; J gene: TRBJ2-2; D gene: .; clone size: few; CDR3 DNA: TGTGCCAGCAGAAACCAGGGCAACACCGGGGAGCTGTTTTTT; CDR3 protein: CASRNQGNTGELFF
V gene: TRBV29-1; J gene: TRBJ2-7; D gene: .; clone size: .; CDR3 DNA: TGCAGCGTTGCGGGAGAGACCTACGAGCAGTACTTC; CDR3 protein: CSVAGETYEQYF
V gene: TRBV29-1; J gene: TRBJ2-3; D gene: TRBD1; clone size: many; CDR3 DNA: TGCAGCGTTGGTCGTGACAGGGGGACAGATACGCAGTATTTT; CDR3 protein: CSVGRDRGTDTQYF
V gene: TRBV12-3/TRBV12-4; J gene: TRBJ1-1; D gene: .; clone size: .; CDR3 DNA: TGTGCCAGCAGTCCCATCGGGGGAACACGGAACACTGAAGCTTTCTTT; CDR3 protein: CASSPIGGTRNTEAFF
V gene: TRBV18; J gene: TRBJ2-7; D gene: .; clone size: many; CDR3 DNA: TGTGCCAGCTCAGTGAGTGCCTTTCCATACGAGCAGTACTTC; CDR3 protein: CASSVSAFPYEQYF
V gene: TRBV4-1; J gene: TRBJ2-3; D gene: .; clone size: few; CDR3 DNA: TGCGCCAGCAGCCATAGTAGCGCAGATACGCAGTATTTT; CDR3 protein: CASSHSSADTQYF
V gene: TRBV3-1; J gene: TRBJ1-2; D gene: .; clone size: medium-sized; CDR3 DNA: TGTGCCAGCAGCCAAGGTTCTGGGCGTAACTCCTATGGCTACACCTTC; CDR3 protein: CASSQGSGRNSYGYTF
V gene: TRBV10-2; J gene: TRBJ2-5; D gene: .; clone size: .; CDR3 DNA: TGCGCCAGCAGTGAGCTAGCGCATTCCCAAGAGACCCAGTACTTC; CDR3 protein: CASSELAHSQETQYF